This TCR beta chain was recovered during a study of cytomegalovirus exposure and HLA in healthy donors. Notes on the study in general: The dataset shows that most TCR sequences were rare, while some public TCRs occurred in many donors.

The repertoire was sequenced with immunoSEQ multiplex PCR; TCRdb's copy has only in-frame clones and lacks some. The profile shows over 150,000 clones, 80% to 85% of them singletons. This clone was recorded once. Antigen: not known. Trimming took 3 bases from V and 0 from J; bases not matched to a gene: 5. Germline loops: CDR1 SGDLS, CDR2 YYNGEE. CDR3 length: 16 amino acids. The chain uses TRBV9 and TRBJ2-3; TRBD2 matches 9 bases. Material: PBMCs. The TCR originated in a young woman in good health and CMV-seropositive. The CDR3 region is CASSDLSGGSTDTQYF. The CDR3 nucleotides read TGTGCCAGCAGCGACCTAAGCGGGGGGAGCACAGATACGCAGTATTTT.